What follows describes a single T cell receptor beta chain. This entry belongs to a study of shared clonotypes between healthy human individuals. Repertoires were generated with immunoSEQ multiplex PCR, while TCRdb's copy carries only in-frame clones and drops some. This sample has about 1.1 million clones, with roughly 80% found just once. The germline V gene has CDR1 MNHNS and CDR2 SASEGT. With 2 bases removed from V and 7 bases from J, the gap between germline ends came to 11 bases. CDR3 size: 13 residues. The J gene is TRBJ1-2, the V gene TRBV6-1, with D possibly TRBD1 on 5 matching bases. Sequencing used memory CD4+ T cells from PBMCs. Stated subset: CD45RA-negative fraction. This TCR was sampled from a man aged 18 to 29 in good health. Some clones in this sample may be carry-over from other donors' samples. CDR3 sequence (DNA): TGTGCCAGCAGTGAAACCCTGGGGCGTGGCTACACCTTC. The encoded protein is CASSETLGRGYTF.